This T cell receptor beta chain emerged from a study of blood T cells in healthy people across ages. Germline V gives CDR1 MGHRA, CDR2 YSYEKL. Trimming pared 3 bases from V and 3 bases from J, leaving 29 bases between. CDR3 length equals 20 residues. Together with a sample-barcoded 5' primer, a J-beta primer mix was included in a second PCR lasting about 7 to 12 cycles. TCRdb ran MiXCR on the 5' RACE reads and lists one entry per CDR3 protein. The sample has fewer than 1.5 million distinct CDR3 sequences; around two fifths are singletons. The draw of peripheral blood yielded ten milliliters from each donor. About this clonotype itself: Its antigen is unidentified.

General study results and limits: The unsorted PBMCs prevented any conclusive comparison of naive versus antigen-experienced cells. There was a strong correlation between TCR beta diversity and naive T cell percentage.

This clonotype was sampled from a woman aged 18 to 35 in good health. This rearrangement joins TRBV4-1 to TRBJ1-2; possibly TRBD1 for D (6 bases). Material: blood. CDR3 nucleotides: TGCGCCAGCAGCCAGTTTGCTCTGACGGGGGCCATGGGAGATGACTATGGCTACACCTTC. Encoded protein: CASSQFALTGAMGDDYGYTF.